The present TCR beta chain was sequenced within a study of shared clonotypes between healthy human individuals. For each subset, genomic DNA was distributed in equal portions over several immunoSEQ plates. The quantity of DNA used in unsorted PBMC replicate PCRs was around 0.3 ug, corresponding to 30,000 to 35,000 T cell genomes. Clones were sequenced by immunoSEQ multiplex PCR, and TCRdb holds only the in-frame ones, with some missing. The sample contains more than 400,000 clones, roughly 80% of which appear only once. The receptor was isolated from a middle-aged woman in good health. Some clones in this sample may be carry-over from other donors' samples. The sample taken for sequencing was PBMCs.

The CDR3 protein is CASSPAHASFNEKLFF. In nucleotides, the CDR3 is TGTGCCAGCAGCCCAGCGCACGCTTCGTTTAATGAAAAACTGTTTTTT. The chain couples TRBV4-2 to TRBJ1-4, with D unresolved. V lost 4 bases to trimming and J lost 4 bases, with 16 bases between them. Germline-derived CDR1 and CDR2 are LGHNA and YNFKEQ. The CDR3 totals 16 residues.